Sequencing of this T cell receptor (beta chain) was carried out in a study of T cell responses to AZD1222 COVID-19 vaccine. Study results and limitations: Repertoires were obtained solely post-peak T cell response. Nearly half of the spike-specific TCRs reportedly recognize variant regions that carry no mutations.

The CDR3 runs to 19 residues. On this clone itself: Its specificity is not known.

Generated by immunoSEQ multiplex PCR, the TCRdb table keeps only in-frame clones and is missing some. The data show some 97,000 clones, roughly 86% seen once. This rearrangement joins TRBV21-1 to TRBJ2-3; the table gives TRBD2 as D, unverified against the DNA. TRBV21-1 is designated a pseudogene. This receptor was obtained from an adult in good health. The input for sequencing was peripheral blood, taken on day 0 of MenACWY control vaccination. CDR3 DNA sequence: TGTGCCAGCAGCAAATGTAGACTAGCGGGGGAAGTTGGCACAGATACGCAGTATTTT. This gives the protein CASSKCRLAGEVGTDTQYF.